Listed here is a single T cell receptor beta chain. Its matching antigen is unknown. MiXCR was run by TCRdb on the 5' RACE reads, yielding one entry per CDR3 protein. The table includes more than 600,000 distinct CDR3 sequences, roughly 18% detected once. These data belong to a study of identical twins. Points from the study as a whole: The study found that models underestimated out-of-frame TCR alpha sharing in monozygotic twins.

The germline V and J ends were trimmed by 4 bases and 13 bases, with 27 bases remaining between them. This CDR3 comprises 15 residues. Germline-derived CDR1 and CDR2 are SGHDT and YYEEEE. These data were also filed under a second study, of T cells expressing NK-cell markers.

This chain connects TRBV5-6 to TRBJ2-7, with D hard to call. The specimen sequenced was PBMCs. The origin of this receptor is a woman aged 18-29 years in good health. The CDR3 reads CASSPGPLCWSLHYF. CDR3 nucleotides: TGTGCCAGCAGCCCCGGGCCACTCTGCTGGTCACTGCATTACTTC.